These 24 T cell receptor beta chains originate from one sample sequenced in a study of OX40 agonist ivuxolimab in advanced cancers. The protocol used for the library was the immunoSEQ multiplex PCR assay. Entries here come from immuneACCESS through TCRdb and include only in-frame sequences with V and J called. Some clones fail to appear in such tables; in the studies checked, an unresolved V gene covers under half of the shortfall, and the cause of the remainder is unknown. In all, the sample holds about 74,000 clones, and roughly 84% of those were seen once. The ten largest clones add up to approximately 2.1% of the sample. The source material was CD4+ or CD8+ T cells sorted from blood, sampled in a trial of the OX40 agonist ivuxolimab. The receptors come from an adult with an advanced solid tumor such as melanoma, head and neck, liver or kidney cancer.

This chain joins TRBV30 and TRBJ2-7; D unclear. CDR1 and CDR2 from the germline V gene are GTSNPN and SVGIG (reference sequence). Trimming removed 2 bases from V and 7 bases from J, with 9 bases in between. The CDR3 length is 11 residues. This CDR3 is CAWSNLGEQYF. Here the CDR3 DNA reads TGTGCCTGGAGTAATCTAGGGGAGCAGTACTTC.

The chain has TRBV5-1 and TRBJ1-2, with unresolved D. V was cut by 4 bases and J by 2 bases, with 18 bases left in between. CDR3 length: 16 residues. The germline CDR1 and CDR2 sequences are SGHRS and YFSETQ. In DNA, the CDR3 is TGCGCCAGCAGCCCAGGTCCGGCGCCAGTGAACTATGGCTACACCTTC. This codes for CASSPGPAPVNYGYTF.

About this clone itself: The sample contains more than one DNA sequence encoding this CDR3. The V call is TRBV11-2, the J call TRBJ1-2; D gene unclear. V lost 2 bases to trimming and J lost 5 bases, with 6 bases between them. The CDR3 has 12 amino acids. CDR1 is SGHAT, CDR2 FQNNGV, per germline. The CDR3 bases are TGTGCCAGCAGCTTAAATAGTTATGGCTACACCTTC. Protein product: CASSLNSYGYTF.

The chain combines TRBV5-6 with TRBJ2-7, with a possible D match to TRBD1 (6 bases). The CDR3 consists of 15 residues. The germline V and J ends were trimmed by 4 bases and 3 bases, with 17 bases remaining between them. The germline gives CDR1 SGHDT, CDR2 YYEEEE. This CDR3 reads CASSTFRQDHYEQYF. The DNA for the CDR3 is TGTGCCAGCAGCACTTTTAGACAGGATCACTACGAGCAGTACTTC.

In DNA form, the CDR3 reads TGTGCCAGCAGCCAGAAGAGGGGGGGTTACAATGAGCAGTTCTTC. The encoded protein is CASSQKRGGYNEQFF. The rearrangement joins TRBV7-9 to TRBJ2-1; tentatively, D is TRBD2 (7 bases). V shed 5 bases and J shed 4 bases, with 15 bases lying between them. Looked up from germline, CDR1 is SEHNR and CDR2 is FQNEAQ (reference sequence). This CDR3 contains 15 residues.

The chain is built from TRBV5-1 and TRBJ2-2; TRBD2 agrees at 8 bases. After removal of 7 bases from V and 0 bases from J, the junction contained 5 bases not matched to a gene. CDR1 and CDR2 (germline): SGHRS, YFSETQ. The CDR3 has 15 residues. The CDR3 reads CASQRERSNTGELFF. CDR3 coding DNA: TGCGCCAGCCAGCGGGAGAGGTCGAACACCGGGGAGCTGTTTTTT.

The chain's CDR3 is CASSFGPLTDTQYF. CDR3 nucleotide sequence: TGTGCCAGCAGCTTCGGGCCGCTCACAGATACGCAGTATTTT. The rearrangement links TRBV7-6 to TRBJ2-3; D uncertain. The ends were cut back, 3 bases at V and 2 bases at J, with 9 bases in the middle. Germline V CDR1 and CDR2: SGHVS, FNYEAQ. The CDR3 has 14 residues.

This chain links TRBV6-5 with TRBJ2-2, with D possibly being TRBD1 (6 bases). Germline CDR1 MNHEY, CDR2 SVGAGI. V was cut by 7 bases and J by 4 bases, with 13 bases left in between. The CDR3 contains 14 residues. The CDR3 reads CASNRASATGELFF. The CDR3 bases are TGTGCCAGCAACAGGGCCTCCGCCACCGGGGAGCTGTTTTTT.

The chain links TRBV27 to TRBJ2-2; 11 nucleotides agree with TRBD2. Trimming at V came to 9 bases and at J to 7 bases, leaving 10 bases not matched to a gene. The CDR3 sequence is 15 residues long. Germline assignment: CDR1 MNHEY and CDR2 SMNVEV (reference sequence). The CDR3 protein is CASTTSGRLVGELFF. As DNA, the CDR3 is TGTGCCAGTACTACTAGCGGGAGATTGGTCGGGGAGCTGTTTTTT.

This clone has a handful of counts. The V call is TRBV4-2, the J call TRBJ1-3, with a possible D match to TRBD1 (5 bases). The CDR3 totals 21 residues. From germline, CDR1 is LGHNA and CDR2 YNFKEQ. Trimming left V 0 bases short and J 1 base short, with 25 bases between. Written as DNA, the CDR3 is TGTGCCAGCAGCCAAGAAAAGTTGGCCCAGGGAAGGCTTAGTTCTGGAAACACCATATATTTT. It yields the protein CASSQEKLAQGRLSSGNTIYF.

This clone has only a few counts. The rearrangement uses TRBV7-9 and TRBJ1-2, with D perhaps TRBD1 (5 bases). This CDR3 is built from 14 residues. Germline V CDR1 and CDR2: SEHNR, FQNEAQ (reference sequence). V was trimmed by 0 bases and J by 8 bases, leaving 13 bases between them. This CDR3 is CASSLAGARNGYTF. The CDR3 DNA reads TGTGCCAGCAGCTTAGCAGGGGCCCGTAACGGCTACACCTTC.

This chain links TRBV5-1 with TRBJ2-2; TRBD1 matches 7 bases. Germline-derived CDR1 and CDR2 are SGHRS and YFSETQ. After removal of 6 bases from V and 1 base from J, the junction contained 9 bases not matched to a gene. This CDR3 comprises 16 residues. The CDR3 here is CASTLEGQMNTGELFF. The CDR3 coding sequence is TGCGCCAGCACCCTAGAGGGACAGATGAACACCGGGGAGCTGTTTTTT.

This chain joins TRBV6-1 and TRBJ1-6, with D possibly matching TRBD1 (6 bases). The CDR3 spans 15 residues. Trimming stripped 3 bases from V and 7 bases from J, with 13 bases between. Germline assignment: CDR1 MNHNS and CDR2 SASEGT. This CDR3 reads CASSELTGRNSPLHF. The CDR3 coding sequence is TGTGCCAGCAGTGAGCTGACAGGAAGAAATTCACCCCTCCACTTT.

The chain recombines TRBV5-4 with TRBJ2-5; 12 bases agree with TRBD2. V trimming: 4 bases; J trimming: 5 bases; junction bases outside the gene matches: 9. From germline, CDR1 is SGHNT and CDR2 YYREEE (reference sequence). This CDR3 has 16 amino acids. As DNA, the CDR3 is TGTGCCAGCAGCCCCCAGACTAGCGGGAGATGGGAGACCCAGTACTTC. Its translation: CASSPQTSGRWETQYF.

The rearrangement uses TRBV19 and TRBJ2-6, with 8 bases lining up with TRBD1. The CDR3 sequence is 17 residues long. Germline CDR1 is LNHDA and CDR2 is SQIVND (reference sequence). V was pared by 6 bases and J by 3 bases, with 10 bases of the junction left unmatched. CDR3 sequence (DNA): TGTGCCAGTAGAGGGGCGACAGGGGCGGTTGGGGCCAACGTCCTGACTTTC. Translating it yields CASRGATGAVGANVLTF.

J is TRBJ2-1 and V is TRBV6-6; TRBD2 agrees at 10 bases. V shed 6 bases, J shed 9 bases, and the junction held 8 bases outside the gene matches. Germline CDR1 MNHNY, CDR2 SVGAGI (reference sequence). The CDR3 contains 14 residues. The CDR3 region is CASSGTSESAEQFF. CDR3 coding DNA: TGTGCCAGCAGCGGGACTAGCGAATCGGCTGAGCAGTTCTTC.

The chain combines TRBV7-2 with TRBJ2-1; the D is unclear. Germline-derived CDR1 and CDR2 are SGHTA and FQGNSA. This CDR3 region has 13 residues. V was pared by 5 bases and J by 9 bases, with 14 bases between. This CDR3 reads CASSLTRISEQFF. The CDR3 DNA follows: TGTGCCAGCAGCCTAACGCGGATCAGTGAGCAGTTCTTC.

The V and J genes are TRBV6-5 and TRBJ1-6, with 10 bases aligning to TRBD1. The CDR3 length is 15 residues. Germline V gene lookup returns CDR1 MNHEY and CDR2 SVGAGI. With 4 bases clipped from V and 10 bases from J, the junction kept 7 bases outside the gene matches. The CDR3 region has the DNA TGTGCCAGCAGTTCCCGCGACAGGGGGCTCTCACCCCTCCACTTT. This gives the protein CASSSRDRGLSPLHF.

In its sample, this clone was seen once. The rearrangement links TRBV23-1 to TRBJ1-2, with D perhaps matching TRBD1 (5 bases). TRBV23-1 is known as an ORF, though its function is uncertain. V gave up 3 bases and J gave up 1 base, with 6 bases separating them. The CDR3 contains 13 residues. CDR3 nucleotide sequence: TGCGCCAGCAGTCATACAGGTAACTATGGCTACACCTTC. The encoded protein is CASSHTGNYGYTF.

The V and J genes are TRBV5-1 and TRBJ2-2, with D uncertain. Germline CDR1 and CDR2: SGHRS and YFSETQ. CDR3 length: 15 residues. Between the trimmed V and J ends, which lost 4 bases and 6 bases, there was a span of 16 bases. The CDR3 protein is CASSQYPAGAGELFF. The CDR3 nucleotides read TGCGCCAGCAGCCAGTACCCGGCCGGAGCCGGGGAGCTGTTTTTT.

The chain uses TRBV19 and TRBJ1-1; 8 bases map to TRBD1. V was pared by 4 bases and J by 1 base, with 11 bases of the junction left unmatched. The germline V gene has CDR1 LNHDA and CDR2 SQIVND (reference sequence). The CDR3 totals 17 residues. CDR3 amino acids: CASSTRGRTGQNTEAFF. The CDR3 DNA sequence: TGTGCCAGTAGTACGCGCGGGAGGACAGGGCAGAACACTGAAGCTTTCTTT.

The gene calls are TRBV7-8 and TRBJ2-1; 10 positions match TRBD2. Germline trimming cut 1 base from V and 14 bases from J; bases unmatched to any gene: 8. The germline V gene encodes CDR1 SGHVS and CDR2 FQNEAQ. This CDR3 region has 14 residues. The CDR3 region has the DNA TGTGCCAGCAGCTTAGGGGAGCGGGGGGGCCGGGAGTTCTTC. The encoded protein is CASSLGERGGREFF.

V usage is TRBV2 and J usage is TRBJ1-5; 8 bases match TRBD1. Germline CDR1 SNHLY, CDR2 FYNNEI. The CDR3 has 16 residues. J lost 6 bases, V lost 3 bases, and 10 bases had no gene match. The CDR3 sequence is CASSEGRGRVGQPQHF. CDR3 coding DNA: TGTGCCAGCAGTGAGGGCAGGGGGCGAGTAGGTCAGCCCCAGCATTTT.

The V call is TRBV30, the J call TRBJ1-5, with TRBD1 as a possible D gene (6 bases). Germline loops: CDR1 GTSNPN, CDR2 SVGIG (reference sequence). The CDR3 is 13 amino acids. V was clipped by 6 bases and J by 8 bases, with 17 bases between them. The CDR3 region has the DNA TGTGCCTGTCGCCGGGGGCCAGGAGAGCCCCAGCATTTT. Translating gives CACRRGPGEPQHF.